This T cell receptor beta chain was sequenced during a study of shared clonotypes between healthy human individuals. The CDR3 totals 16 residues. After removal of 3 bases from V and 4 bases from J, the junction contained 3 bases not matched to a gene. Germline V gene sequence: CDR1 SGHRS, CDR2 YFSETQ. As regards this clone: Its antigen is not known. Other DNA sequences of this sample code for an identical CDR3.

General study findings and limits: Naive CD4 clonotypes were shared across a handful of donors at about 5.2%. Depth of sequencing was expected to influence donor clonotype sharing. Sorted-subset sequencing was shown by rarefaction to be incomplete despite large depth.

Libraries were prepared by immunoSEQ multiplex PCR; TCRdb keeps only in-frame clonotypes and omits some of them. The sample yields about 2.4 million clones, under 95% seen once. Sequenced sample: naive CD4+ T cells from PBMCs. Subset described: CD45RA+ positively selected. The gene calls are TRBV5-1 and TRBJ2-5, with TRBD2 matching 16 bases. The clonotype was recovered from a man aged 18 to 29 in good health. Some clones in this sample may be carry-over from other donors' samples. CDR3: CASSSGLAGGLETQYF. CDR3 nucleotide sequence: TGCGCCAGCAGCTCGGGACTAGCGGGAGGGTTAGAGACCCAGTACTTC.